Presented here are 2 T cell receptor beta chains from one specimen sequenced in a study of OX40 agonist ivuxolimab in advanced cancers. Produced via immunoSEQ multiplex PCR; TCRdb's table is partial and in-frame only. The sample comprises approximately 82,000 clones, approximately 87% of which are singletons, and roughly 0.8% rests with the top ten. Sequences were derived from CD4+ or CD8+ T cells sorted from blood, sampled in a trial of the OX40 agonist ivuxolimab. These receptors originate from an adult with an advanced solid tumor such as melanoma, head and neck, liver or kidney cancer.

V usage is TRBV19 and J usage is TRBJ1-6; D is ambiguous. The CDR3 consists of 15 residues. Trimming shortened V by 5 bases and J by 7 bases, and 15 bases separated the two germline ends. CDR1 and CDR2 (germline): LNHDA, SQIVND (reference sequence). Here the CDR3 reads CASSRSLEGNSPLHF. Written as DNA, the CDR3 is TGTGCCAGTAGTCGGTCCCTCGAAGGGAATTCACCCCTCCACTTT.

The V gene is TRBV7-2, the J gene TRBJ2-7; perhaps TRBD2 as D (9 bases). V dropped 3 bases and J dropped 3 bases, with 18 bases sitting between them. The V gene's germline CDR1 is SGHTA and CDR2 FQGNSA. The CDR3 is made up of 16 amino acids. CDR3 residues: CASSLAGGTGLYEQYF. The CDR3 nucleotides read TGTGCCAGCAGCTTGGCGGGGGGGACAGGACTCTACGAGCAGTACTTC.